This note documents a single T cell receptor (beta chain) sequence. Its antigen is unknown. The sample's time point: blood at routine non-recurrence follow-up after resection. Researchers sequenced whole RNA taken from tumor, nontumor lung or frozen PBMC without sorting. This CDR3 contains 16 residues. This specimen belongs to a study of spatial heterogeneity in lung cancer. Overall study context: Researchers sequenced follow-up PBMC samples if they had them, and these came a median of around two years after resection.

Points from the study as a whole: Relative to follow-up, resection was when ubiquitous expanded tumor TCRs appeared more in blood.

A distinct unique molecular identifier was carried by each TCR cDNA molecule. In TCRdb, the 5' RACE reads were re-called with MiXCR into one record per CDR3 protein. Here the sample spans 35,000 to 55,000 distinct CDR3 sequences, around 11% being singletons. Sequenced here: PBMCs, sampled at follow-up. This sequence joins TRBV21-1 and TRBJ2-5; the table's TRBD1 call for D was not verified on the DNA. TRBV21-1 constitutes a pseudogene. The TCR comes from a male donor with early-stage non-small cell lung cancer. CDR3 amino acids: CASYSGQGGVQETQYF. The CDR3 DNA is TGTGCCAGCTACTCGGGACAGGGGGGGGTCCAAGAGACCCAGTACTTC.